The clone carrying this TCR beta chain was found a few times. The sample is drawn from a study of T cells after yellow fever vaccination. Findings and caveats of the study: Some clonotypes, a small share, were shared between CD4 and CD8 compartments. Clones from primary vaccination mostly reappeared after the booster (around 96% CD4, just over 85% CD8).

Universal primer sites and UMIs were introduced during 5'RACE template-switching synthesis of TCR cDNA. TCRdb re-analysed the 5' RACE reads in MiXCR, keeping a single row per CDR3 protein. The repertoire consists of over 65,000 distinct CDR3 sequences, with 13% occurring once and the leading ten covering around 25%. CDR1 and CDR2 from the germline V gene are SEHNR and FQNEAQ (reference sequence). The CDR3 contains 15 residues. V lost 4 bases and J lost 0; bases outside the gene matches: 5. This clonotype was obtained from a young man who received the YFV17D yellow fever vaccine. The chain employs TRBV7-9 and TRBJ2-5; 7 nucleotides match TRBD2. The sequencing used CD8+ T cells not binding an NS4B(214-222) dextramer, sorted from PBMCs, collected roughly 20 days after the first yellow fever vaccination. The CDR3 nucleotides are TGTGCCAGCAGCTCGACGGGACTATACCAAGAGACCCAGTACTTC. This sequence encodes CASSSTGLYQETQYF.